This T cell receptor (beta chain) derives from a study of control samples from healthy donors and cancer patients. Profiling relied on immunoSEQ multiplex PCR, and the TCRdb table lists in-frame clones only, not all of them. The repertoire holds some 44,000 clones, about three quarters seen once, with roughly a sixth in the top ten. This receptor was taken from a male donor with melanoma. The specimen was formalin-fixed, paraffin-embedded tissue.

CDR3: CASSAKQVYEQYF. In DNA, the CDR3 is TGTGCCAGCAGTGCTAAACAGGTATACGAGCAGTACTTC. This sequence joins TRBV6-4 and TRBJ2-7; TRBD1 is a possible D gene (5 bases). The length of the CDR3 is 13 residues. In germline, CDR1 is MRHNA, CDR2 SNTAGT. Trimming cost V 4 bases and J 4 bases, with 11 bases left between them.